This T cell receptor (beta chain) was captured by sequencing in a study of OX40 agonist ivuxolimab in advanced cancers. The wider study: Melanoma, hepatocellular carcinoma, head and neck or renal cell cancer occurred in dose-escalation patients.

TCRdb's table, derived via immunoSEQ multiplex PCR, lists solely in-frame clones and lacks some. The profile shows about 10,000 clones, 70% to 85% of them singletons. With V trimmed by 5 bases and J by 3 bases, 4 bases remained unmatched. CDR1 and CDR2 from the germline V gene are MDHEN and SYDVKM. The CDR3 contains 14 residues. General study results and limits: Determination of antigen specificity was not performed for the expanded peripheral T cells. Expanded clones belonging to CD8+ T cells outnumbered, on average, those of CD4+. Clonal expansion by week 6 occurred in CD4+ and CD8+ blood T cells (at 0.1 to 3.0 mg/kg).

The sample holds one count of this clone. Its antigen is unidentified. This sequence originates from an adult with an advanced solid tumor such as melanoma, head and neck, liver or kidney cancer. The chain combines TRBV28 with TRBJ1-1, with 9 bases fitting TRBD1. The sample here was CD4+ or CD8+ T cells sorted from blood, taken in a trial of the OX40 agonist ivuxolimab. This CDR3 is CASSPWTGDTEAFF. CDR3 DNA: TGTGCCAGCAGTCCTTGGACAGGGGACACTGAAGCTTTCTTT.